Listed here is a single T cell receptor (beta chain). Its antigen is still unknown. This sample stems from a study of post-analysis software for immune sequencing data. Study conclusions and caveats: F-measure co-clustering was strong for batch-matched samples. The study found significantly lower normalized Chao1 diversity in multiple sclerosis patients than in controls. Relative to controls, patients had five TRBV segments at higher frequency, with TRBV5-6, TRBV5-1 and TRBV20-1 among these.

Unique molecular identifiers were built into the TCR beta cDNA libraries. Starting from approximately 1 to 10 million T cells, the study yielded about 490,000 cDNA molecules. TCRdb re-analysed the PCR reads in MiXCR, keeping a single row per CDR3 protein. Counted here are roughly 600,000 distinct CDR3 sequences, 40% to 50% occurring once; the ten biggest clones make up about 1.5%. CDR1 is SGHRS and CDR2 is YFSETQ in the germline V gene. With V trimmed by 1 base and J by 6 bases, 6 bases remained unmatched. This CDR3 has 14 residues. The receptor was derived from a girl aged 5-17 years with multiple sclerosis. The chain couples TRBV5-1 to TRBJ2-7; 8 nucleotides line up with TRBD1. Sequenced material: blood. CDR3 protein: CASSLIQGVSEQYF. The DNA of the CDR3 is TGCGCCAGCAGCTTGATACAGGGGGTCAGCGAGCAGTACTTC.